These T cell receptor beta chains were read from a single sample in a study of blood T cell repertoires in COVID-19. TCRdb keeps only in-frame clones here, not all; method: immunoSEQ multiplex PCR. The sample has 200,000 to 250,000 clones, 65% to 90% seen once. The sequenced material came from peripheral blood. All receptors come from a middle-aged man with COVID-19, enrolled during active disease. Each CDR3 is given with its conserved first and last residue. D genes are given only for firm matches. Size is omitted from some rows. Given values are once, few, many or a class for expanded clones.

TRBJ2-7,.,TRBV5-1,.,TGCGCCAGCAGCTCACAGGACAGTCTCTCCTACGAGCAGTACTTC,CASSSQDSLSYEQYF
TRBJ1-4,.,TRBV6-1,.,TGTGCCAGCAGTGAAGGAGGAACTAATGAAAAACTGTTTTTT,CASSEGGTNEKLFF
TRBJ2-2,TRBD2,TRBV30,.,TGTGCCTGGAGTGTTCGGCGGGGGAGCACCGGGGAGCTGTTTTTT,CAWSVRRGSTGELFF
TRBJ1-6,.,TRBV5-4,.,TGTGCCAGCAGCGCGTCTCCGGACAGAAGTAATTCACCCCTCCACTTT,CASSASPDRSNSPLHF
TRBJ2-7,TRBD1,TRBV10-2,.,TGCGCCAGCAGTGAGTCCGGGACAGGGGTTAAGGACGAGCAGTACTTC,CASSESGTGVKDEQYF
TRBJ1-5,.,TRBV2,.,TGTGCCAGCAGTGATCACAGGGGCAATCAGCCCCAGCATTTT,CASSDHRGNQPQHF
TRBJ2-5,.,TRBV7-3,once,TGTGCCAGCAGCTTATCGGGAAACAGGGAGCGGGAGACCCAGTACTTC,CASSLSGNRERETQYF
TRBJ2-3,TRBD2,TRBV9,few,TGTGCCAGCAGCGCGGGACTAGCCTACACAGATACGCAGTATTTT,CASSAGLAYTDTQYF
TRBJ2-1,.,TRBV4-1,.,TGCGCCAGCAGCCACCGACTACTTACCTACAATGAGCAGTTCTTC,CASSHRLLTYNEQFF
TRBJ2-2,TRBD2,TRBV29-1,.,TGCAGCGTTGAACGAGACGGGGGGGTTGGCGGGGAGCTGTTTTTT,CSVERDGGVGGELFF
TRBJ1-5,TRBD1,TRBV19,.,TGTGCCAGTAGTCTTCGGACAGGGGCAGGTAGCAATCAGCCCCAGCATTTT,CASSLRTGAGSNQPQHF
TRBJ2-3,TRBD2,TRBV7-2,.,TGTGCCAGCAGCTTAAGCGGGGGGGCTCACACAGATACGCAGTATTTT,CASSLSGGAHTDTQYF
TRBJ2-1,.,TRBV24-1,.,TGTGCCACCAGTTTCGGGGGATTCTACAATGAGCAGTTCTTC,CATSFGGFYNEQFF
TRBJ2-5,TRBD1,TRBV9,.,TGTGCCAGCAGCCGGGGACAGGGGGCCCAAGAGACCCAGTACTTC,CASSRGQGAQETQYF
TRBJ1-2,.,TRBV5-4,.,TGTGCCAGCAGCTTGGGAGAACTTAACTATGGCTACACCTTC,CASSLGELNYGYTF
TRBJ1-2,TRBD1,TRBV7-2,.,TGTGCCAGCAGCGTACCGGGACAGGGGGCGGATGGCTACACCTTC,CASSVPGQGADGYTF
TRBJ1-1,TRBD1,TRBV29-1,once,TGCAGCGTTGAAGATCGTACGGGACAGGCGATGAACACTGAAGCTTTCTTT,CSVEDRTGQAMNTEAFF